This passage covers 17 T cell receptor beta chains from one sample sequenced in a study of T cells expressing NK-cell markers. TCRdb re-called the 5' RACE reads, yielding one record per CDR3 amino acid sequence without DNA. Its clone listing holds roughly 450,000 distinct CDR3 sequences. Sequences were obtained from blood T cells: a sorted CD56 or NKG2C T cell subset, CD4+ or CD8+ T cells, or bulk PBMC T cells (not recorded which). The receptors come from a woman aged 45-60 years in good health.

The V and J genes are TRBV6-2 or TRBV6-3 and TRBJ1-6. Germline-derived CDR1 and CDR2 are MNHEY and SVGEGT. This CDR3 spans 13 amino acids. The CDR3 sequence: CASSYEFNSPLHF.

The CDR3 loop reads CATSRDRTGGTVGQFF. The V call is TRBV15, the J call TRBJ2-1; TCRdb indicates TRBD1, and absent DNA this call remains unverified. CDR1 and CDR2 (germline): LNHNV, YYDKDF (reference sequence). The CDR3 extends over 16 amino acids.

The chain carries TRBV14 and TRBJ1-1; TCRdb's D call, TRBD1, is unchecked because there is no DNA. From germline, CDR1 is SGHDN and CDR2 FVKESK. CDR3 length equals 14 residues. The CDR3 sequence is CASSHRGMARKAFF.

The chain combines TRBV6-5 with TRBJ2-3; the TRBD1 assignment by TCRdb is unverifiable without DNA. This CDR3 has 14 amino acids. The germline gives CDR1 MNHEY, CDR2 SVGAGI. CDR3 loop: CASRRTGWADTQYF.

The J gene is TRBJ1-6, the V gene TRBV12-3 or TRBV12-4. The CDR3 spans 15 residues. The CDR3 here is CASSKTGSHNSPLHF.

The CDR3 protein is CASSQGGLPRRVNTEAFF. This chain connects TRBV4-1 to TRBJ1-1. Per germline, CDR1 MGHRA and CDR2 YSYEKL. The CDR3 contains 18 residues.

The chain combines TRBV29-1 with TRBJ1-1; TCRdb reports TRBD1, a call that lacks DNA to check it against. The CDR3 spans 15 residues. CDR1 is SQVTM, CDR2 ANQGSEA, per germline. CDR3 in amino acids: CSVESPGTGKTEAFF.

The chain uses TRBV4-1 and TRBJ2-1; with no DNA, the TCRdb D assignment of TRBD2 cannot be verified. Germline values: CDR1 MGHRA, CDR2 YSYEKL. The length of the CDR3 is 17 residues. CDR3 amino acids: CASSQKRVRDPFNEQFF.

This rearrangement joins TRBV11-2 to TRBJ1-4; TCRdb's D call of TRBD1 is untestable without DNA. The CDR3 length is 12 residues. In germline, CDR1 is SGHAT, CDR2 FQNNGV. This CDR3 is CASSLGEEKLFF.

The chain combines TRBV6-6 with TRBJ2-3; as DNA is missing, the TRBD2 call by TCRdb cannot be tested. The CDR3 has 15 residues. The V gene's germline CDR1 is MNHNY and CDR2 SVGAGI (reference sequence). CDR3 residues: CASRGTSGRTDTQYF.

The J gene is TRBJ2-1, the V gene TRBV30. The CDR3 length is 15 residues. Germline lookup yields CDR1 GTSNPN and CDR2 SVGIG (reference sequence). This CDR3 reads CAWSVGRNPYNEQFF.

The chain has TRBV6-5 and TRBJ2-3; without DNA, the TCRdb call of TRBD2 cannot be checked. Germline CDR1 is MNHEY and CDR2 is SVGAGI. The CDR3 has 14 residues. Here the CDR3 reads CASSYGLAGPTQYF.

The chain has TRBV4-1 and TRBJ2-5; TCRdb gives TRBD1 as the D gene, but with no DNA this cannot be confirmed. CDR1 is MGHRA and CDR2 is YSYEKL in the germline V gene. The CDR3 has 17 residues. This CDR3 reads CASSQPGRSRDQETQYF.

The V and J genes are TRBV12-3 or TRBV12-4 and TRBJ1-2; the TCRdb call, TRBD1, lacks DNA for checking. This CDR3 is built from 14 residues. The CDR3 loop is CASSTGQGHYGYTF.

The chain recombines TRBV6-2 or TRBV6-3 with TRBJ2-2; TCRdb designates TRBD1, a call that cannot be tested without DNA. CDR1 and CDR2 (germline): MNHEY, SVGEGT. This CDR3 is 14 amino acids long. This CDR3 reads CASTQGAVTGELFF.

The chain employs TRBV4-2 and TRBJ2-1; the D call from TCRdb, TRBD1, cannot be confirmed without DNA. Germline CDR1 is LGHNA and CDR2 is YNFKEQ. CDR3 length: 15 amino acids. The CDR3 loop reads CASKTAPGFYNEQFF.

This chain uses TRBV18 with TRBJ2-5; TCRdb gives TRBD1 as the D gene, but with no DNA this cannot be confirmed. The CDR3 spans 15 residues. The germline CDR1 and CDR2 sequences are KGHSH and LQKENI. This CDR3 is CASSLSGARQETQYF.